This T cell receptor (beta chain) was retrieved from a study of tumor-infiltrating lymphocytes in primary liver carcinoma. With 500 ng total RNA as template and a constant-region primer, TCR beta cDNA was made. Three nested multiplex PCR rounds, a slightly modified ARM-PCR, produced the libraries for TCR beta. Forward primers for TRBV1-TRBV30 and a C-beta reverse primer served the first two PCR rounds, at about 10 cycles each. TCRdb reprocessed the multiplex PCR reads via MiXCR and lists one record per CDR3 protein. The profile shows tens of thousands of distinct CDR3 sequences, roughly 80% of them singletons. DNA and RNA were both co-extracted from approximately 20-30 mg of bulk tissue that had not been sorted. CDR1 is SEHNR and CDR2 is FQNEAQ in the germline V gene (reference sequence). This CDR3 is 17 amino acids long. V lost 6 bases, J lost 6 bases, and 24 bases lay in between.

The rearrangement links TRBV7-9 to TRBJ2-1; tentative D call: TRBD2 (5 bases). The sequenced material came from liver tumor tissue from sampling region 4. The subset is: tumor region T4, right-lateral pole. The TCR was taken from a woman aged 25 to 39 with primary liver carcinoma and hepatitis B virus infection. The CDR3 is CASRSISAVAIFNEQFF. CDR3 DNA: TGTGCCAGCAGGTCTATCAGCGCGGTAGCGATCTTCAATGAGCAGTTCTTC.